Each of the 32 T cell receptor beta chains below was sequenced from the same sample in a study of T-cell reconstitution after alpha-beta-depleted transplantation in children. As it was prepared, the TCRbeta library received unique molecular identifiers. A single record per CDR3 protein comes from TCRdb applying MiXCR to the PCR reads. The table records around 410,000 distinct CDR3 sequences, roughly a tenth of them present only once. Sequences were derived from PBMCs from the stem cell graft donor, sampled from the stem cell graft. The receptors originated from a human donor who donated a stem cell graft to a child with acute myeloid leukemia.

In its sample, this clonotype was seen a few times. This chain uses TRBV20-1 with TRBJ2-3; possibly TRBD1 or TRBD2 for D (5 bases each). The CDR3 covers 15 residues. Germline CDR1 reads DFQATT; CDR2 reads SNEGSKA (reference sequence). Deletions cut 0 bases from V and 4 bases from J, with 14 bases between. The CDR3 DNA follows: TGCAGTGCTAGAGATCTGGGGCAGGAGGCAGATACGCAGTATTTT. Amino acid sequence: CSARDLGQEADTQYF.

The CDR3 DNA sequence: TGCGCCAGCAGCCAAGATTTACATCCTAGCTCCTACGAGCAGTACTTC. Translation gives CASSQDLHPSSYEQYF. The chain links TRBV4-1 to TRBJ2-7; no firm D call. V lost 0 bases to trimming and J lost 0 bases, with 12 bases between them. The CDR3 runs 16 residues. The germline V gene has CDR1 MGHRA and CDR2 YSYEKL.

This clonotype was seen at least ten times. The chain uses TRBV10-1 and TRBJ2-1; 9 bases fit TRBD2. The J segment lost 7 bases and the V segment lost 5 bases, leaving 6 bases of the junction unmatched. In germline, CDR1 is WNHNN, CDR2 SYGVQD (reference sequence). CDR3 size: 14 residues. The CDR3 loop is CASSPAGGRNEQFF. CDR3 sequence (DNA): TGCGCCAGCAGTCCGGCGGGGGGGCGTAATGAGCAGTTCTTC.

As to this clonotype: Mismatch with germline at one junction end may stem from a read error. The chain couples TRBV20-1 to TRBJ1-1; D not certain. Looked up from germline, CDR1 is DFQATT and CDR2 is SNEGSKA (reference sequence). The CDR3 consists of 14 residues. The CDR3 is CSAIGQEKNTEALF. CDR3 DNA sequence: TGCAGTGCGATTGGTCAGGAGAAGAACACTGAAGCTTTATTT.

As DNA, the CDR3 is TGCAGTGCTAAACTAGCGGGGGACTCCTACAATGAGCAGTTCTTC. Translated, it gives CSAKLAGDSYNEQFF. The gene calls are TRBV20-1 and TRBJ2-1, with 11 bases lining up with TRBD2. This CDR3 has 15 amino acids. The trim removed 4 bases at V and 0 bases at J, leaving 2 bases unmatched. Germline values: CDR1 DFQATT, CDR2 SNEGSKA (reference sequence).

This clonotype turned up a few times. A much larger clonotype is one base distant, so this may be a read error. The CDR3 here is CATSSDPGSGANGLTF. CDR3 sequence (DNA): TGTGCCACCAGCAGTGATCCAGGGTCTGGGGCCAACGGCCTGACTTTC. This chain links TRBV15 with TRBJ2-6, with D possibly TRBD1 on 5 matching bases. Per the germline V gene, CDR1 is LNHNV and CDR2 is YYDKDF (reference sequence). The CDR3 spans 16 residues.

A few counts support this clonotype. The V gene is TRBV7-2, the J gene TRBJ1-2, with unresolved D. There are 13 residues in the CDR3. V dropped 5 bases and J dropped 8 bases, with 15 bases sitting between them. Germline CDR1 and CDR2: SGHTA and FQGNSA. CDR3 sequence (DNA): TGTGCCAGCAGCCAAAGGCGGGCAGAAGGCTACACCTTC. This encodes CASSQRRAEGYTF.

The V call is TRBV20-1, the J call TRBJ1-4, with TRBD1 as a possible D gene (5 bases). The CDR3 length is 19 residues. V lost 0 bases and J 6 bases, leaving 26 bases between the germline ends. The germline V gene has CDR1 DFQATT and CDR2 SNEGSKA (reference sequence). The CDR3 bases are TGCAGTGCTAGAGACTTCTCGAGGGGTCGGATACTACTGGATGAAAAACTGTTTTTT. Its protein product is CSARDFSRGRILLDEKLFF.

There are a few counts of this clonotype. V gene TRBV5-1 combines with J gene TRBJ2-1, with a weak D call TRBD2 (5 bases). Trimming left V 7 bases short and J 4 bases short, with 12 bases between. Germline V gene sequence: CDR1 SGHRS, CDR2 YFSETQ. This CDR3 comprises 13 residues. This CDR3 is CASGVTGYNEQFF. CDR3 sequence (DNA): TGCGCCAGCGGAGTCACGGGATACAATGAGCAGTTCTTC.

The rearrangement links TRBV25-1 to TRBJ2-1, with TRBD2 identical over 9 bases. The V gene end was trimmed by 6 bases and the J gene end by 6 bases; junction bases not matched to a gene: 6. The germline V gene has CDR1 MGHDK and CDR2 SYGVNS. The CDR3 loop spans 14 amino acids. The CDR3 DNA follows: TGTGCCAGCAGAGCTAGCGGGGAAAGCAATGAGCAGTTCTTC. Its protein is CASRASGESNEQFF.

The table lists this clonotype with many counts. This chain uses TRBV10-3 with TRBJ1-2, with 11 bases aligning to TRBD1. Germline lookup yields CDR1 ENHRY and CDR2 SYGVKD. The CDR3 contains 14 residues. V was clipped by 5 bases and J by 5 bases; unmatched bases: 4. This CDR3 reads CAISPGTGGYGYTF. In DNA form, the CDR3 reads TGTGCCATCAGTCCCGGGACAGGGGGATATGGCTACACCTTC.

This clonotype was found a few times. The chain links TRBV12-3 or TRBV12-4 to TRBJ2-1; TRBD2 matches 9 bases. With V trimmed by 3 bases and J by 8 bases, 8 bases remained unmatched. The CDR3 extends over 15 amino acids. CDR3 DNA sequence: TGTGCCAGCAGTTTTGGGCGGGGGGGCGAGGATGAGCAGTTCTTC. This sequence encodes CASSFGRGGEDEQFF.

This clonotype was seen only a few times. V is TRBV27 and J is TRBJ2-3; TRBD1 or TRBD2 may be the D gene (7 bases each). This CDR3 has 16 residues. Per the germline V gene, CDR1 is MNHEY and CDR2 is SMNVEV (reference sequence). Deletions cut 3 bases from V and 1 base from J, with 14 bases between. The CDR3 reads CASSFAGDRRTDTQYF. CDR3 in DNA: TGTGCCAGCAGTTTCGCGGGGGACAGACGCACAGATACGCAGTATTTT.

This chain connects TRBV2 to TRBJ2-5, with D hard to call. Trimming removed 9 bases from V and 8 bases from J, with 31 bases in between. The CDR3 spans 17 residues. Germline V gene data show CDR1 as SNHLY and CDR2 as FYNNEI. CDR3 region: CASLTPTSGDDSETQYF. In DNA form, the CDR3 reads TGTGCCAGTTTAACCCCCACTTCGGGCGATGACTCTGAAACCCAGTACTTC.

The chain carries TRBV12-3 or TRBV12-4 and TRBJ2-7, with D maybe TRBD1 (6 bases). This CDR3 contains 12 residues. V dropped 8 bases and J dropped 4 bases, with 12 bases sitting between them. Here the CDR3 DNA reads TGTGCCAGCCGGGACACCGAATACGAGCAGTACTTC. Encoded protein: CASRDTEYEQYF.

This clonotype was counted between two and nine times. V and J are TRBV20-1 and TRBJ1-4; D possibly corresponds to TRBD1 (5 bases). Per germline, CDR1 DFQATT and CDR2 SNEGSKA (reference sequence). Trimming left V 0 bases short and J 7 bases short, with 9 bases between. The CDR3 is 13 amino acids. The CDR3 nucleotides are TGCAGTGCTAGAGACGTGGGGGGTGAAAAACTGTTTTTT. Encoded protein: CSARDVGGEKLFF.

This clonotype was found many times. V gene TRBV20-1 combines with J gene TRBJ1-2; TRBD1 matches at 10 bases. V lost 3 bases and J lost 3; bases outside the gene matches: 7. The germline V gene encodes CDR1 DFQATT and CDR2 SNEGSKA (reference sequence). The CDR3 contains 15 residues. Here the CDR3 DNA reads TGCAGTGCTAGTTACCTGACAGGGGGCTACTATGGCTACACCTTC. Its protein product is CSASYLTGGYYGYTF.

This clonotype was recorded many times. The chain couples TRBV12-3 or TRBV12-4 to TRBJ2-5; 11 bases match TRBD1. The CDR3 covers 15 residues. V gave up 6 bases and J gave up 4 bases; unmatched junction bases: 7. The CDR3 loop is CASRRTGGKGETQYF. The DNA of the CDR3 is TGTGCCAGCAGAAGGACAGGGGGCAAAGGAGAGACCCAGTACTTC.

This chain connects TRBV20-1 to TRBJ1-1; D call uncertain. V was clipped by 1 base and J by 11 bases, with 14 bases between them. The CDR3 is 12 residues long. Germline loops: CDR1 DFQATT, CDR2 SNEGSKA (reference sequence). The CDR3 DNA follows: TGCAGTGCTAGAGGTTTTGATCGGGCTGCTTTCTTT. This encodes CSARGFDRAAFF.

This chain uses TRBV30 with TRBJ2-5, with 8 bases fitting TRBD2. The CDR3 spans 14 residues. From germline, CDR1 is GTSNPN and CDR2 SVGIG (reference sequence). CDR3 bases: TGTGCTTGGGGGGGCGGGGGGCCACAAGAGACCCAGTACTTC. Translated, it gives CAWGGGGPQETQYF.

The chain carries TRBV30 and TRBJ1-2; no clear D. The germline V and J ends were trimmed by 5 bases and 0 bases, with 22 bases remaining between them. CDR1 and CDR2 from the germline V gene are GTSNPN and SVGIG (reference sequence). The CDR3 runs 17 residues. The CDR3 reads CAWGELRQRQANYGYTF. In DNA, the CDR3 is TGTGCCTGGGGTGAGTTACGGCAGCGACAAGCTAACTATGGCTACACCTTC.

In this sample, this clonotype turned up a few times. V gene TRBV20-1 combines with J gene TRBJ2-7; 10 bases agree with TRBD2. After removal of 3 bases from V and 5 bases from J, the junction contained 4 bases not matched to a gene. The CDR3 loop spans 13 amino acids. Germline V gene data show CDR1 as DFQATT and CDR2 as SNEGSKA (reference sequence). For the CDR3, the DNA is TGCAGTGCTAGCGGACTAGCGGTCCACGAGCAGTACTTC. Amino acid sequence: CSASGLAVHEQYF.

This clonotype has ten or more counts. V is TRBV10-3 and J is TRBJ1-2; 9 bases fit TRBD1. The J segment lost 7 bases and the V segment lost 2 bases, leaving 8 bases of the junction unmatched. From germline, CDR1 is ENHRY and CDR2 SYGVKD. The CDR3 runs 15 residues. The CDR3 loop reads CAISEGAYRGLGYTF. For the CDR3, the DNA is TGTGCCATCAGTGAGGGGGCCTACAGGGGGCTTGGCTACACCTTC.

This sequence joins TRBV25-1 and TRBJ1-6; possible D gene TRBD1, 5 bases. The CDR3 spans 15 residues. The germline V gene has CDR1 MGHDK and CDR2 SYGVNS. V was cut by 5 bases and J by 0 bases, with 8 bases left in between. CDR3 nucleotide sequence: TGTGCCAGCAGTAGACAGAGCTCCTATAATTCACCCCTCCACTTT. This sequence encodes CASSRQSSYNSPLHF.

This clonotype was recorded many times. The chain recombines TRBV6-5 with TRBJ2-5; TRBD2 is a possible D gene (5 bases). Trimming removed 2 bases at V and 3 bases at J, with 16 bases between. The CDR3 extends over 16 amino acids. Germline loops: CDR1 MNHEY, CDR2 SVGAGI. As DNA, the CDR3 is TGTGCCAGCAGTTACCCGCTTGCGGGCGGCGAAGAGACCCAGTACTTC. Protein product: CASSYPLAGGEETQYF.

This clonotype has only a few counts. This chain's CDR3 is CAWGGRQETQYF. The CDR3 DNA reads TGTGCCTGGGGGGGCCGCCAAGAGACCCAGTACTTC. The V and J genes are TRBV30 and TRBJ2-5, with D maybe TRBD1 (6 bases). V lost 5 bases to trimming and J lost 1 base, with 8 bases between them. Germline lookup yields CDR1 GTSNPN and CDR2 SVGIG (reference sequence). The CDR3 loop spans 12 amino acids.

This clonotype was observed a handful of times. The chain is built from TRBV5-1 and TRBJ2-1; 8 bases map to TRBD2. CDR3 length: 16 amino acids. Unmatched junction bases numbered 15, after V lost 4 bases and J lost 9 bases. Germline CDR1 is SGHRS and CDR2 is YFSETQ. Written as DNA, the CDR3 is TGCGCCAGCAGCCCGCCGGGACTAGGGGCCCGGGGTGAGCAGTTCTTC. Translation gives CASSPPGLGARGEQFF.

This clonotype was recorded many times. The J gene is TRBJ1-2, the V gene TRBV5-1; 8 positions agree with TRBD1. CDR3 length: 14 residues. V lost 4 bases, J lost 7 bases, and 9 bases stayed unmatched. Germline CDR1 SGHRS, CDR2 YFSETQ. The CDR3 here is CASSIRQGASGYTF. The DNA for the CDR3 is TGCGCCAGCAGCATCCGGCAGGGGGCTTCTGGCTACACCTTC.

The gene calls are TRBV6-5 and TRBJ2-4; the match to TRBD2 covers 9 bases. The CDR3 is 19 residues long. Germline CDR1 reads MNHEY; CDR2 reads SVGAGI. J gave up 7 bases and V 3 bases, and 19 bases lay outside the gene matches. CDR3 bases: TGTGCCAGCAGTTATTCGCCCCCGCGGGGGGGCGTGTGGAAGAACATTCAGTACTTC. Protein product: CASSYSPPRGGVWKNIQYF.

This clonotype was seen a few times. The rearrangement links TRBV11-2 to TRBJ2-7; unclear D gene. Per germline, CDR1 SGHAT and CDR2 FQNNGV. V was cut by 3 bases and J by 3 bases, with 9 bases left in between. The CDR3 is 13 residues long. CDR3 residues: CASSFDTNYEQYF. CDR3 DNA sequence: TGTGCCAGCAGCTTTGACACTAACTACGAGCAGTACTTC.

V gene TRBV15 combines with J gene TRBJ1-4; D may be TRBD1 (5 bases). V lost 3 bases to trimming and J lost 4 bases, with 18 bases between them. From germline, CDR1 is LNHNV and CDR2 YYDKDF (reference sequence). The length of the CDR3 is 17 residues. DNA of the CDR3: TGTGCCACCAGCAGGGAGATGGGGACGCGTGGTAATGAAAAACTGTTTTTT. As protein: CATSREMGTRGNEKLFF.

This chain links TRBV5-1 with TRBJ2-1, with 9 bases fitting TRBD1. The CDR3 consists of 15 residues. Germline values: CDR1 SGHRS, CDR2 YFSETQ. V trimming: 4 bases; J trimming: 3 bases; junction bases outside the gene matches: 5. The DNA for the CDR3 is TGCGCCAGCAGCATAGGACAGGGGAACTACAATGAGCAGTTCTTC. Residues: CASSIGQGNYNEQFF.